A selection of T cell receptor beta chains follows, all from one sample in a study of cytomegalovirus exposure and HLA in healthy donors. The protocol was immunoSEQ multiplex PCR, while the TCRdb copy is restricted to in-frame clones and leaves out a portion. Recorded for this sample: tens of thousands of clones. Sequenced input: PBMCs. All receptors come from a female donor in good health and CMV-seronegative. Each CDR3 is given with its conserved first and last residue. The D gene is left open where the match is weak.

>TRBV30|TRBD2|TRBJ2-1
TGTGCCTGGAGACTAGCGGGAGGCAGTTACAATGAGCAGTTCTTC
CAWRLAGGSYNEQFF
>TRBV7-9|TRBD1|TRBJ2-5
TGTGCCAGCAGCTCAACAGGGGAACAAGAGACCCAGTACTTC
CASSSTGEQETQYF
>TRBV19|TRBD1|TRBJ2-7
TGTGCCAGTAGTATTGCCGGGACAGGGACTCCCTACTTC
CASSIAGTGTPYF
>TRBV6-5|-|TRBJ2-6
TGTGCCAGCAGTCCCCTAACCTCTGGGGCCAACGTCCTGACTTTC
CASSPLTSGANVLTF
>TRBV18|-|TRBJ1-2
TGTGCCAGCTCACCGACGGCAGGGTCAACATGGTATGGCTACACCTTC
CASSPTAGSTWYGYTF
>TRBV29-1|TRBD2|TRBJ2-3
TGCAGCGTTTCTCCTAGCGGGGCAGATAAGCAGTATTTT
CSVSPSGADKQYF
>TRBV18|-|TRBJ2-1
TGTGCCAGCTCACCGGGGGGAAACAATGAGCAGTTCTTC
CASSPGGNNEQFF
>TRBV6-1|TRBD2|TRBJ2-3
TGTGCCAGCAGTGAAAGATCTAGCGGGAGTGTAACAGATACGCAGTATTTT
CASSERSSGSVTDTQYF
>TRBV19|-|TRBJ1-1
TGTGCCAGTAGTCCCACTGTTTCCCGGAACACTGAAGCTTTCTTT
CASSPTVSRNTEAFF
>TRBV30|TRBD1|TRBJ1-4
TGTGCCTGGAGTGTTTCTGGACAGGCAACCATCCTGTTTTTT
CAWSVSGQATILFF
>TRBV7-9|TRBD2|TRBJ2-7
TGTGCCAGCAGCTCGGGACTAGCGGGAAATTACGAGCAGTACTTC
CASSSGLAGNYEQYF
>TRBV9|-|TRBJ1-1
TGTGCCAGCAGCGTGCAGGATGGGAACACTGAAGCTTTCTTT
CASSVQDGNTEAFF
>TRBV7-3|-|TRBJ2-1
TGTGCCAGCAGCTTAGGCAGGGCTATTCACAATGAGCAGTTCTTC
CASSLGRAIHNEQFF
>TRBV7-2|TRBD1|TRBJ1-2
TGTGCCAGCAGCTTTGAGGGGGCGCAGGGCTACACCTTC
CASSFEGAQGYTF
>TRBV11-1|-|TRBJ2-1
TGTGCCAGCAGCTTAGCAATTCGGCTAGATGAGCAGTTCTTC
CASSLAIRLDEQFF
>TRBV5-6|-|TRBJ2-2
TGTGCCAGCAGCTCCCTGACCTGGAGCGGGGAGCTGTTTTTT
CASSSLTWSGELFF
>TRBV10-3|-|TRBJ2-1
TGTGCCATCAGTGAGTCGGGGGCGGGAGTGAACAATGAGCAGTTCTTC
CAISESGAGVNNEQFF
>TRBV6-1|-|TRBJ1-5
TGTGCCAGCAGTTATACAGGGAGCAATCAGCCCCAGCATTTT
CASSYTGSNQPQHF
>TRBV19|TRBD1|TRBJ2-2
TGTGCCAGTAGTATAGAAGTTGGTGGGTATGGACAGGGGAACACCGGGGAGCTGTTTTTT
CASSIEVGGYGQGNTGELFF
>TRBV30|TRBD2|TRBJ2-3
TGTGCCTGGGGACCGGGACTAGCGGGGGCAGATACGCAGTATTTT
CAWGPGLAGADTQYF
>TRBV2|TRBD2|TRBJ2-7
TGTGCCGACATGAGCGGGGGACCTTCCTACGAGCAGTACTTC
CADMSGGPSYEQYF
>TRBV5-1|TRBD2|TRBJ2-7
TGCGCCAGCAGCTTGGAGGTGGGAGGGCCGTCTGAGCAGTACTTC
CASSLEVGGPSEQYF
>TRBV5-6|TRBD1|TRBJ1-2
TGTGCCAGCAGCTTGGGAGACAGGGGATATGGCTACACCTTC
CASSLGDRGYGYTF
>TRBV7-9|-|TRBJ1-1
TGTGCCAGCAGCTTACGAGGGAAGGAAGCTTTCTTT
CASSLRGKEAFF
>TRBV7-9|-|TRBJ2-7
TGTGCCAGCAGCCGTGATTTGACACCCACCACGGAGCAGTACTTC
CASSRDLTPTTEQYF
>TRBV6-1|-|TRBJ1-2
TGTGCCACCTATTTGTGGGGCTACACCTTC
CATYLWGYTF
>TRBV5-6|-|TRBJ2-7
TGTGCCAGCAGCTTGGCCAGGCTACCCTACGAGCAGTACTTC
CASSLARLPYEQYF
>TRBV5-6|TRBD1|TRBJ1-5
TGTGCCAGCAGCCCGCGATGGGGACAGGGAGATCAGCCCCAGCATTTT
CASSPRWGQGDQPQHF
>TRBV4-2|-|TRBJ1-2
TGTGCCAGCAGCCAACTAGATTTTCAGTCTTATGGCTACACCTTC
CASSQLDFQSYGYTF
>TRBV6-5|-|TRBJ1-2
TGTGCCAGCACTTCGATCGACAGGAACTATGGCTACACCTTC
CASTSIDRNYGYTF
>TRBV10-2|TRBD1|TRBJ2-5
TGCGCCAGCAGATCGGACAGGGTCGGGGGCCAAGAGACCCAGTACTTC
CASRSDRVGGQETQYF
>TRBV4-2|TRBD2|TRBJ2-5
TGTGCCAGCAGCCAGACTAGCGGGGGCTTCCAAGAGACCCAGTACTTC
CASSQTSGGFQETQYF
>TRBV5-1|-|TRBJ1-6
TGCGCCAGCAGCTTCGGGGGACCTAATAATTCACCCCTCCACTTT
CASSFGGPNNSPLHF
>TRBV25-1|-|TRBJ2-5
TGTGCCAGCAGTGATGAACGGCAGGGTTCGACCCAGTACTTC
CASSDERQGSTQYF
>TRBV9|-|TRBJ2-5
TGTGCCAGCAGTGCCTCGGAGGGAGGCGTCGAGACCCAGTACTTC
CASSASEGGVETQYF
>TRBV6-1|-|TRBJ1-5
TGTGCCAGCAGTGCAGGCAGATCCTATAGCAATCAGCCCCAGCATTTT
CASSAGRSYSNQPQHF
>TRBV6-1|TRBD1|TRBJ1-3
TGTGCCAGCAGTACAGGGGGCTCTGGAAACACCATATATTTT
CASSTGGSGNTIYF
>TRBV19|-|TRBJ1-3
TGTGCCAGTAGTATCCGGGGTTCTGGAAACAACATATATTTT
CASSIRGSGNNIYF
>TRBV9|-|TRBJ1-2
TGTGCCAGCAGCGTTTCCGGGTGGGGCTACACCTTC
CASSVSGWGYTF
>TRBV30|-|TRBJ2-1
TGTGCCTGGAGTGGTGATCAGTCTACACAGGTCAATGAGCAGTTCTTC
CAWSGDQSTQVNEQFF
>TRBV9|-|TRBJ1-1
TGTGCCAGCAGCTTCGGGAGGGGGGCCACTGAAGCTTTCTTT
CASSFGRGATEAFF
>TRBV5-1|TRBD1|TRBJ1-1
TGCGCCAGCAGCCGCCTACTTGCCGGGACAGGGGGTAAGGACACTGAAGCTTTCTTT
CASSRLLAGTGGKDTEAFF
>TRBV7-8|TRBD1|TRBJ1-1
TGTGCCAGCAGCATTGGGACAGGGGGCATTGTCACTGAAGCTTTCTTT
CASSIGTGGIVTEAFF
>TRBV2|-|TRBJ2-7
TGTGCCAGCAGTGTGGCGCAGGGGTCTACCTACGAGCAGTACTTC
CASSVAQGSTYEQYF
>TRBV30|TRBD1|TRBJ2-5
TGTGCCTGGAGTGCCCCTAGGACAGGGATGGAGACCCAGTACTTC
CAWSAPRTGMETQYF
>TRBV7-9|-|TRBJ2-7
TGTGCCAGCAGCGGGCATTATCCGGGCAGGGGCTACGAGCAGTACTTC
CASSGHYPGRGYEQYF
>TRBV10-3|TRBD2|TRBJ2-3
TGTGCCACCGGAGCGGGAGTCCGCACAGATACGCAGTATTTT
CATGAGVRTDTQYF
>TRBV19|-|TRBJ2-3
TGTGCCAGTAGTATTACGGGGGTTAGCACAGATACGCAGTATTTT
CASSITGVSTDTQYF
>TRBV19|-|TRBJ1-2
TGTGCCAGTAGTATAGAGCCTGGACAGTCTCTAAACTATGGCTACACCTTC
CASSIEPGQSLNYGYTF